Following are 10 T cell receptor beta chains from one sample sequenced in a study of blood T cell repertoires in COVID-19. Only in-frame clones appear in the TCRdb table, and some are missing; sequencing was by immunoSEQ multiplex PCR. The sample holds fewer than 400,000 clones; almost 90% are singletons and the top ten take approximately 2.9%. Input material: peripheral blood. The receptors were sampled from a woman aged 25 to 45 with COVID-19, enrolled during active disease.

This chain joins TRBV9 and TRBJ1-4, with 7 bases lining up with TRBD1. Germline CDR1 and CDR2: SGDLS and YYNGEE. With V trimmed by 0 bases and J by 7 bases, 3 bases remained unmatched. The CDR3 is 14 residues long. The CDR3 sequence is CASSVGGTAEKLFF. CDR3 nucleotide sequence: TGTGCCAGCAGCGTAGGAGGGACAGCTGAAAAACTGTTTTTT.

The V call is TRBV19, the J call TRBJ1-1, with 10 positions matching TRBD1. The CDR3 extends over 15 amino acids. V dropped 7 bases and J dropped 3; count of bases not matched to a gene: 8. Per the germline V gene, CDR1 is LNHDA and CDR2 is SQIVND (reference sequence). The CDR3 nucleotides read TGTGCCAGTACTTGGACAGGGGGACTGGACACTGAAGCTTTCTTT. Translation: CASTWTGGLDTEAFF. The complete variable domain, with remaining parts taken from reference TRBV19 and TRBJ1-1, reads DGGITQSPKYLFRKEGQNVTLSCEQNLNHDAMYWYRQDPGQGLRLIYYSQIVNDFQKGDIAEGYSVSREKKESFPLTVTSAQKNPTAFYLCASTWTGGLDTEAFFGQGTRLTVV.

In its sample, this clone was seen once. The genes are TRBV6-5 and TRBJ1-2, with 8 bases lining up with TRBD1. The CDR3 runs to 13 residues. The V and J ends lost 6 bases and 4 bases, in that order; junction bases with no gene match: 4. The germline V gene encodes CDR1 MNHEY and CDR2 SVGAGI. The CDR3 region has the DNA TGTGCCAGCAGCCAGGACAGGGCCTATGGCTACACCTTC. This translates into CASSQDRAYGYTF.

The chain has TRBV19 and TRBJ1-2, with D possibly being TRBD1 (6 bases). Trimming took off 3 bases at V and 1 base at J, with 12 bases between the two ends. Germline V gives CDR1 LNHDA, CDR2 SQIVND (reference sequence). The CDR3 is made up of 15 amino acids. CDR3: CASSIAGARNYGYTF. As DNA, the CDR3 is TGTGCCAGTAGTATCGCAGGGGCGCGTAACTATGGCTACACCTTC.

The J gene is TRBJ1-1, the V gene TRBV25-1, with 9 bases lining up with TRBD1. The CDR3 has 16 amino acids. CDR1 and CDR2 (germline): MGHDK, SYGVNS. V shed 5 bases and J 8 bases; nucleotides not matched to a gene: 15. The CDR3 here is CASSSWAGTGNEEAFF. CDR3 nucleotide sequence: TGTGCCAGCAGTTCCTGGGCCGGGACAGGGAATGAGGAAGCTTTCTTT.

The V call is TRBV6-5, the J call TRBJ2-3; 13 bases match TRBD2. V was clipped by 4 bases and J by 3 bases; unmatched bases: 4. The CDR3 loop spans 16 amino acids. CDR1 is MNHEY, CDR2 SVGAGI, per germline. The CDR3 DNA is TGTGCCAGCAGTTCCTCGACTAGCGGGAGGACAGATACGCAGTATTTT. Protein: CASSSSTSGRTDTQYF.

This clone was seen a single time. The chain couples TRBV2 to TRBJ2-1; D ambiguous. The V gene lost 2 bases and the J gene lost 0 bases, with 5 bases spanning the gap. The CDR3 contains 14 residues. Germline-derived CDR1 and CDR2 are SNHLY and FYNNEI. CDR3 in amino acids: CASSEQASYNEQFF. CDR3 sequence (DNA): TGTGCCAGCAGTGAACAAGCCTCCTACAATGAGCAGTTCTTC.

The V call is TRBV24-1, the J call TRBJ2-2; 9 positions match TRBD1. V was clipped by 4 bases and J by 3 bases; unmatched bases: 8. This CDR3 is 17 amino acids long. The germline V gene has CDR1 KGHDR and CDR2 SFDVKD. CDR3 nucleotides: TGTGCCACCAGTGACCCCACAGGGGGCCTGTACACCGGGGAGCTGTTTTTT. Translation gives CATSDPTGGLYTGELFF.

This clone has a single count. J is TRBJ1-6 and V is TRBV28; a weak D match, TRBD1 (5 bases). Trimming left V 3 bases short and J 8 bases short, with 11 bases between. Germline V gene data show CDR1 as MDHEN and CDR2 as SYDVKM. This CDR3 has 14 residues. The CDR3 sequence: CASSFSGDHSPLHF. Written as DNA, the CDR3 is TGTGCCAGCAGTTTTTCGGGGGACCATTCACCCCTCCACTTT.

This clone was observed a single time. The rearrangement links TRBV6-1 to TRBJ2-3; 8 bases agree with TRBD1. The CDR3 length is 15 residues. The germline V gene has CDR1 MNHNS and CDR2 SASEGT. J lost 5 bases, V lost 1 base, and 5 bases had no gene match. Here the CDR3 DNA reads TGTGCCAGCAGTGAAGGACAGGGGTGGAGAGATACGCAGTATTTT. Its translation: CASSEGQGWRDTQYF.